These 22 T cell receptor beta chains came from one sample sequenced in a study of lymphopenia after photon versus proton radiotherapy. Only in-frame clones appear in the TCRdb table, and some are missing; sequencing was by immunoSEQ multiplex PCR. Counted here are 50,000 to 75,000 clones, about 90% occurring once; the ten biggest clones make up less than 2.5%. The sample here was peripheral blood, taken from a patient treated with photon-based radiotherapy. These receptors all stem from a middle-aged man with gastric cancer.

In its sample, this clone was seen once. This chain connects TRBV25-1 to TRBJ1-2; D unresolved. The V gene lost 0 bases and the J gene lost 8 bases, with 10 bases spanning the gap. The CDR3 consists of 13 residues. CDR1 is MGHDK and CDR2 is SYGVNS in the germline V gene. CDR3 sequence reads: CASSEYPSIGYTF. In DNA form, the CDR3 reads TGTGCCAGCAGTGAATATCCCAGTATAGGCTACACCTTC.

On this clone: The same CDR3 arises from other DNA sequences in this sample as well. V gene TRBV9 combines with J gene TRBJ1-1; the D gene is possibly TRBD1 (6 bases). The CDR3 is made up of 14 amino acids. The germline V gene has CDR1 SGDLS and CDR2 YYNGEE. V lost 2 bases, J lost 0 bases, and 8 bases lay in between. The CDR3 sequence: CASSVRGMNTEAFF. The CDR3 nucleotides read TGTGCCAGCAGCGTTAGGGGGATGAACACTGAAGCTTTCTTT. Full variable domain (outside the CDR3, taken from reference TRBV9 and TRBJ1-1): DSGVTQTPKHLITATGQRVTLRCSPRSGDLSVYWYQQSLDQGLQFLIQYYNGEERAKGNILERFSAQQFPDLHSELNLSSLELGDSALYFCASSVRGMNTEAFFGQGTRLTVV.

The CDR3 reads CASSLTGSPLHF. In nucleotides, the CDR3 is TGTGCCAGCAGCTTAACCGGTTCACCCCTCCACTTT. J is TRBJ1-6 and V is TRBV7-9; D is ambiguous. V was cut by 2 bases and J by 9 bases, with 5 bases left in between. The CDR3 runs 12 residues. In germline, CDR1 is SEHNR, CDR2 FQNEAQ (reference sequence).

The chain couples TRBV2 to TRBJ1-2; 9 bases map to TRBD1. The CDR3 runs 15 residues. Germline lookup yields CDR1 SNHLY and CDR2 FYNNEI. The V gene end was trimmed by 6 bases and the J gene end by 4 bases; junction bases not matched to a gene: 9. CDR3 DNA: TGTGCCAGCAGCTCGGGACAGGGAGGGGGCTATGGCTACACCTTC. Its protein is CASSSGQGGGYGYTF.

The CDR3 loop reads CASSLALGQGNEQYF. The CDR3 DNA sequence: TGCGCCAGCAGCTTGGCCTTAGGACAGGGAAACGAGCAGTACTTC. The chain recombines TRBV5-1 with TRBJ2-7, with 8 positions matching TRBD1. V gave up 0 bases and J gave up 5 bases; unmatched junction bases: 7. This CDR3 is 15 amino acids long. The germline V gene has CDR1 SGHRS and CDR2 YFSETQ.

CDR3 protein: CASSVDDSPGEQYF. The CDR3 nucleotides are TGTGCCAGCAGCGTAGATGACTCCCCCGGCGAGCAGTACTTC. The chain is built from TRBV9 and TRBJ2-7; D gene uncertain. This CDR3 spans 14 amino acids. Germline V CDR1 and CDR2: SGDLS, YYNGEE. Trimming took 0 bases from V and 6 from J, leaving 13 bases between them.

The V call is TRBV30, the J call TRBJ1-5; perhaps TRBD1 as D (5 bases). This CDR3 spans 12 amino acids. CDR1 is GTSNPN and CDR2 is SVGIG in the germline V gene (reference sequence). V lost 3 bases to trimming and J lost 9 bases, with 12 bases between them. The DNA for the CDR3 is TGTGCCTGGAGCTTACAGGCGGGGCCCCAGCATTTT. Its protein product is CAWSLQAGPQHF. The variable domain in full, completed from reference TRBV30 and TRBJ1-5, reads SQTIHQWPATLVQPVGSPLSLECTVEGTSNPNLYWYRQAAGRGLQLLFYSVGIGQISSEVPQNLSASRPQDRQFILSSKKLLLSDSGFYLCAWSLQAGPQHFGDGTRLSIL.

Remarks on this clone: The sample contains more than one DNA sequence encoding this CDR3. The chain recombines TRBV5-4 with TRBJ2-7, with D perhaps being TRBD1 or TRBD2 (5 bases each). Trimming stripped 4 bases from V and 0 bases from J, with 8 bases between. This CDR3 contains 13 residues. Looked up from germline, CDR1 is SGHNT and CDR2 is YYREEE (reference sequence). The CDR3 region is CASSLGASYEQYF. The CDR3, as DNA: TGTGCCAGCAGCCTCGGGGCCTCCTACGAGCAGTACTTC.

CDR3 nucleotides: TGTGCCAGCAGCGCACCACAGGGGGCTGTCTTTAACAATGAGCAGTTCTTC. Residues: CASSAPQGAVFNNEQFF. The chain uses TRBV7-9 and TRBJ2-1; TRBD1 matches at 9 bases. Germline V lookup: CDR1 SEHNR, CDR2 FQNEAQ (reference sequence). Trimming took 5 bases from V and 5 from J; bases not matched to a gene: 13. CDR3 size: 17 residues.

This clone appeared a single time. V is TRBV5-1 and J is TRBJ1-1, with D possibly being TRBD1 (5 bases). This CDR3 comprises 17 residues. CDR1 and CDR2 from the germline V gene are SGHRS and YFSETQ. Trimming took off 3 bases at V and 4 bases at J, with 22 bases between the two ends. CDR3 sequence reads: CASSSVGRDPQGTEAFF. The CDR3 bases are TGCGCCAGCAGCTCCGTCGGCCGGGACCCACAAGGCACTGAAGCTTTCTTT.

The gene calls are TRBV7-2 and TRBJ2-1, with TRBD2 identical over 10 bases. Germline loops: CDR1 SGHTA, CDR2 FQGNSA. The CDR3 is 13 amino acids. V dropped 4 bases and J dropped 10; count of bases not matched to a gene: 4. CDR3 nucleotides: TGTGCCAGCAGCTCTAGCGGGGGTTGGGAGCAGTTCTTC. This gives the protein CASSSSGGWEQFF.

This chain joins TRBV5-6 and TRBJ2-5, with no clear D. Looked up from germline, CDR1 is SGHDT and CDR2 is YYEEEE. V was trimmed by 5 bases and J by 5 bases, leaving 16 bases between them. The length of the CDR3 is 14 residues. The CDR3 DNA sequence: TGTGCCAGCAGACACAAGTACTTTAGGGAGACCCAGTACTTC. Its translation: CASRHKYFRETQYF.

V is TRBV9 and J is TRBJ2-2; D unclear. CDR3 size: 14 residues. Germline V CDR1 and CDR2: SGDLS, YYNGEE. Trimming left V 1 base short and J 7 bases short, with 11 bases between. The CDR3, as DNA: TGTGCCAGCAGCGTAACCCAAAGTAGCGGGGAGCTGTTTTTT. This codes for CASSVTQSSGELFF.

This rearrangement joins TRBV11-2 to TRBJ1-3; 8 positions match TRBD1. CDR3 length equals 16 residues. Germline values: CDR1 SGHAT, CDR2 FQNNGV. The J segment lost 0 bases and the V segment lost 5 bases, leaving 6 bases of the junction unmatched. DNA for the CDR3: TGTGCCAGCAGCACGATAACAGGGGGCTCTGGAAACACCATATATTTT. The encoded protein is CASSTITGGSGNTIYF.

The chain links TRBV10-3 to TRBJ1-1, with 9 bases that match TRBD1. J gave up 2 bases and V 8 bases, and 6 bases lay outside the gene matches. Looked up from germline, CDR1 is ENHRY and CDR2 is SYGVKD. This CDR3 spans 14 amino acids. The CDR3 protein is CAIAEDRGNTEAFF. The CDR3 DNA follows: TGTGCCATCGCGGAGGACAGGGGTAACACTGAAGCTTTCTTT.

The chain uses TRBV6-6 and TRBJ1-4; 8 nucleotides align to TRBD1. CDR1 and CDR2 from the germline V gene are MNHNY and SVGAGI (reference sequence). V shed 8 bases, J shed 3 bases, and the junction held 2 bases outside the gene matches. The CDR3 length is 13 residues. This chain's CDR3 is CASEGQANEKLFF. CDR3 nucleotides: TGTGCCAGCGAGGGACAGGCTAATGAAAAACTGTTTTTT.

This clone showed up just once. The CDR3 loop reads CASSQTSGSRADTQYF. The CDR3 DNA sequence: TGTGCCAGCAGCCAAACGTCCGGCTCTAGAGCAGATACGCAGTATTTT. This rearrangement joins TRBV4-2 to TRBJ2-3; no firm D call. Looked up from germline, CDR1 is LGHNA and CDR2 is YNFKEQ. The CDR3 loop spans 16 amino acids. V lost 2 bases and J 4 bases, leaving 16 bases between the germline ends.

V and J are TRBV30 and TRBJ1-2; D unclear. This CDR3 is built from 16 residues. Deletions cut 2 bases from V and 3 bases from J, with 19 bases between. Germline CDR1 GTSNPN, CDR2 SVGIG (reference sequence). CDR3 DNA: TGTGCCTGGAGTCCACAAACCCGAACAGATGACTATGGCTACACCTTC. As protein: CAWSPQTRTDDYGYTF.

The genes are TRBV7-9 and TRBJ2-1, with D unresolved. CDR1 is SEHNR, CDR2 FQNEAQ, per germline (reference sequence). The CDR3 has 15 amino acids. Trimming shortened V by 5 bases and J by 0 bases, and 11 bases separated the two germline ends. Here the CDR3 DNA reads TGTGCCAGCAGCCCTGCTGGAAGCTCCTACAATGAGCAGTTCTTC. It encodes CASSPAGSSYNEQFF. The variable domain in full, with the rest retrieved from reference TRBV7-9 and TRBJ2-1, is DTGVSQNPRHKITKRGQNVTFRCDPISEHNRLYWYRQTLGQGPEFLTYFQNEAQLEKSRLLSDRFSAERPKGSFSTLEIQRTEQGDSAMYLCASSPAGSSYNEQFFGPGTRLTVL.

The chain recombines TRBV10-3 with TRBJ2-3, with TRBD1 as a possible D gene (6 bases). Deletions cut 7 bases from V and 0 bases from J, with 14 bases between. The CDR3 has 15 amino acids. The V gene's germline CDR1 is ENHRY and CDR2 SYGVKD. CDR3 sequence reads: CAITIPGQSTDTQYF. CDR3 coding DNA: TGTGCCATCACTATCCCAGGACAGAGCACAGATACGCAGTATTTT.

The J gene is TRBJ1-2, the V gene TRBV6-1; no firm D call. Germline CDR1 reads MNHNS; CDR2 reads SASEGT. Trimming shortened V by 3 bases and J by 5 bases, and 13 bases separated the two germline ends. The CDR3 runs to 14 residues. The CDR3 is CASSDPQRSYGYTF. The DNA for the CDR3 is TGTGCCAGCAGTGACCCACAGAGAAGTTATGGCTACACCTTC.

CDR3 sequence: CASSDPGLSTDTQYF. The CDR3 DNA reads TGTGCCAGCAGTGATCCGGGACTAAGCACAGATACGCAGTATTTT. This chain links TRBV6-1 with TRBJ2-3; 7 bases line up with TRBD2. Per the germline V gene, CDR1 is MNHNS and CDR2 is SASEGT. V dropped 3 bases and J dropped 0; count of bases not matched to a gene: 3. The CDR3 is 15 amino acids.